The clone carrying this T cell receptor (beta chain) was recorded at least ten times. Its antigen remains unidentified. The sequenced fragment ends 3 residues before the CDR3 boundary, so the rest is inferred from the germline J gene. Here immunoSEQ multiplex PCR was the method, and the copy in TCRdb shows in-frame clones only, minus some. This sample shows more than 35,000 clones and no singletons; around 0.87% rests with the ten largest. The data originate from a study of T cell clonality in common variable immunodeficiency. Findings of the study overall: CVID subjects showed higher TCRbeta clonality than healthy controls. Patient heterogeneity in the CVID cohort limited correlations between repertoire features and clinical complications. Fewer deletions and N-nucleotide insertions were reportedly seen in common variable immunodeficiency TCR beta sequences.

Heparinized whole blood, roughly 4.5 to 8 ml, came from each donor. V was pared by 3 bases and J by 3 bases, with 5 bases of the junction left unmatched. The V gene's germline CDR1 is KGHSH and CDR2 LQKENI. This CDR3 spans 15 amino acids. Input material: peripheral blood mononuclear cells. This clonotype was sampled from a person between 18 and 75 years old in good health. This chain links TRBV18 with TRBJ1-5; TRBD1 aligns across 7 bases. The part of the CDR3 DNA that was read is TGTGCCAGCTCACCCTCGGGACAGTCCAATCAGCCC. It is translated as CASSPSGQSNQP. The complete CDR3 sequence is CASSPSGQSNQPQHF.